This T cell receptor (beta chain) appears in the sequencing data of a study of shared clonotypes between healthy human individuals. Assay: immunoSEQ multiplex PCR; the TCRdb copy retains only in-frame clones and omits some. This table has around 1.9 million clones, about 93% appearing once. CD45RO-negative, CCR7-positively selected cells formed the naive CD8 fraction, excluding terminally differentiated effector memory CD45RA+ cells. This CDR3 spans 15 amino acids. With 4 bases clipped from V and 8 bases from J, the junction kept 5 bases outside the gene matches. Germline-derived CDR1 and CDR2 are SGHAT and FQNNGV.

Source material: naive CD8+ T cells from PBMCs. The sequence came from a man in his late teens or twenties in good health. Some clones in this sample may be carry-over from other donors' samples. The chain links TRBV11-2 to TRBJ2-1, with 13 nucleotides matching TRBD2. For the CDR3, the DNA is TGTGCCAGCAGCTCGAGGACTAGCGGGAGCGATGAGCAGTTCTTC. Translating it yields CASSSRTSGSDEQFF. Supplemented by reference TRBV11-2 and TRBJ2-1, the full variable domain reads EAGVAQSPRYKIIEKRQSVAFWCNPISGHATLYWYQQILGQGPKLLIQFQNNGVVDDSQLPKDRFSAERLKGVDSTLKIQPAKLEDSAVYLCASSSRTSGSDEQFFGPGTRLTVL.